This T cell receptor (beta chain) appears in the sequencing data of a study of OX40 agonist ivuxolimab in advanced cancers. Blood got drawn at baseline, again on cycle 4 day 1, and then on cycle 7 day 1. This table comes from immunoSEQ multiplex PCR, and its TCRdb copy is limited to in-frame clones, with some not included. The sample shows roughly 80,000 clones, about 86% of them seen only once. Germline V gene sequence: CDR1 GTSNPN, CDR2 SVGIG (reference sequence). The CDR3 is 14 residues long. The V and J ends lost 4 bases and 3 bases respectively, with 15 bases between them. The sequence was collected from an adult with an advanced solid tumor such as melanoma, head and neck, liver or kidney cancer. Specimen: CD4+ or CD8+ T cells sorted from blood, collected in a trial of the OX40 agonist ivuxolimab. The V call is TRBV30, the J call TRBJ1-1; D not resolved. Written as DNA, the CDR3 is TGTGCCTGGACCCATCACTCAGGCTACACTGAAGCTTTCTTT. Encoded protein: CAWTHHSGYTEAFF.